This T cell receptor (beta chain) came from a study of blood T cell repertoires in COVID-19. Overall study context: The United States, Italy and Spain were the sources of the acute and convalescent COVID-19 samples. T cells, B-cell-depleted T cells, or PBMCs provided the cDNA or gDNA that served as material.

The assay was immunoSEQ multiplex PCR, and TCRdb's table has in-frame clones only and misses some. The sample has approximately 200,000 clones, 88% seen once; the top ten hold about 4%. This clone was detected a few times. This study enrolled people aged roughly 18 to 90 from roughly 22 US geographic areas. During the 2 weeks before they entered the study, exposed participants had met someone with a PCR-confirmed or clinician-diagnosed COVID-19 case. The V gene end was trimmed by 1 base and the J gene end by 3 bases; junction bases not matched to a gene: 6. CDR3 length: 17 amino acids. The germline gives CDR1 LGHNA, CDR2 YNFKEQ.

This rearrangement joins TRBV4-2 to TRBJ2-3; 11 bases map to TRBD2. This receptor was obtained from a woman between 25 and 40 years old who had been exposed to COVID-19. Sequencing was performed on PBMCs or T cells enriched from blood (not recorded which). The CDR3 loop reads CASSQVFTSGRTDTQYF. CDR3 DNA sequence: TGTGCCAGCAGCCAAGTGTTCACTAGCGGGAGAACAGATACGCAGTATTTT.